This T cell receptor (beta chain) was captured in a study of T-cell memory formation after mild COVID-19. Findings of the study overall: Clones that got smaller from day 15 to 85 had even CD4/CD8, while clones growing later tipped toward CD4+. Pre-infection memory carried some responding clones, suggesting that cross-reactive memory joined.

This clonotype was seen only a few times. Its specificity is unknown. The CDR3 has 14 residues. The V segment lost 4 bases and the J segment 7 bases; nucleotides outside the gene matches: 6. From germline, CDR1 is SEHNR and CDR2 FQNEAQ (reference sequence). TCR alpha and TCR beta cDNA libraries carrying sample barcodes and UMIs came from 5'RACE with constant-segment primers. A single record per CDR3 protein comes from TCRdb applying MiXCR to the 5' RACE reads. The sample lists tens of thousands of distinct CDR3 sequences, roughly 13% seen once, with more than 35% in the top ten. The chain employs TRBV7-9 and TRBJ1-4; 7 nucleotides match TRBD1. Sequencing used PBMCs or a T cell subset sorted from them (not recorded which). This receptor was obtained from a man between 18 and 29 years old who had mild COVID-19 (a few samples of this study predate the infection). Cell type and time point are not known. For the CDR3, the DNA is TGTGCCAGCAGCTCAGGGGGATCTCCTGAAAAACTGTTTTTT. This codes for CASSSGGSPEKLFF.